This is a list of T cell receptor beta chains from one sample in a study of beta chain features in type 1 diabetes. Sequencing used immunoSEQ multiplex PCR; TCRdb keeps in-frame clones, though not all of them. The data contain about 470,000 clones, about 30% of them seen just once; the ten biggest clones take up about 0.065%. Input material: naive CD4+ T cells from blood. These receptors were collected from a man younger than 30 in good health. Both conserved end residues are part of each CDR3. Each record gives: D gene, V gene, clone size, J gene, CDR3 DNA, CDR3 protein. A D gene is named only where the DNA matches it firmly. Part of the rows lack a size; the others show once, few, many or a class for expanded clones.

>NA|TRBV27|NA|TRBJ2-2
TGTGCCAGCAGTTTAGTATCCGTGAGGAACACCGGGGAGCTGTTTTTT
CASSLVSVRNTGELFF
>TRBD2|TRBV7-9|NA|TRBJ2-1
TGTGCCAGCAGCCCGCGACTAGCGGGATACAATGAGCAGTTCTTC
CASSPRLAGYNEQFF
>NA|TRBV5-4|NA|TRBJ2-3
TGTGCCAGCAGCTTGTCGGGAGCCATAGATACGCAGTATTTT
CASSLSGAIDTQYF
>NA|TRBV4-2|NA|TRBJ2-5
TGTGCCAGCAGCCAAGATTTAACAGGTCGGGCAGAGACCCAGTACTTC
CASSQDLTGRAETQYF
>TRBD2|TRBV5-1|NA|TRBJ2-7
TGCGCCAGCAGCTTGGATCCGGGAGGGGAGCAGTACTTC
CASSLDPGGEQYF
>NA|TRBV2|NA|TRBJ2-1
TGTGCCAGCAGTGAACCCAGGGGAGGCTACAATGAGCAGTTCTTC
CASSEPRGGYNEQFF
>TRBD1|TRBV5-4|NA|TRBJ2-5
TGTGCCAGCAGCCGGTCCCCGGGACAGAGCTACGAGACCCAGTACTTC
CASSRSPGQSYETQYF
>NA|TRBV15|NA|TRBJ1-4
TGTGCCACCAGCAGAGTCGGGGCTAATGAAAAACTGTTTTTT
CATSRVGANEKLFF
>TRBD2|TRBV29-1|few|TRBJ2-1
TGCAGCGCCAAATTAGCGGGAGGGCTGGGAAATGAGCAGTTCTTC
CSAKLAGGLGNEQFF
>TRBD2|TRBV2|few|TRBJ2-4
TGTGCCAGCAGCGCCGAAGGACTAGCGGGGCCGGTGGTTCAGTACTTC
CASSAEGLAGPVVQYF
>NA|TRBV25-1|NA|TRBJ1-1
TGTGCCAGCAGCTCGACGGGGGGCTCTGAAGCTTTCTTT
CASSSTGGSEAFF
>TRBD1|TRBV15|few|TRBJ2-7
TGTGCCACCAGCATCCCGACAGGGGATTACGAGCAGTACTTC
CATSIPTGDYEQYF
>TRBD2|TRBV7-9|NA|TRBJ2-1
TGTGCCAGCAGACCACAGGTAGCGGGAAGTACGAATGAGCAGTTCTTC
CASRPQVAGSTNEQFF
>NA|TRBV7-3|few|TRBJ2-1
TGTGCCAGCAGCTTAGCGGGCAGGAGCTCCTACAATGAGCAGTTCTTC
CASSLAGRSSYNEQFF
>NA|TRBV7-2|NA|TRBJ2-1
TGTGCCAGCAGCTTAGGGGGCAGCTACAATGAGCAGTTCTTC
CASSLGGSYNEQFF
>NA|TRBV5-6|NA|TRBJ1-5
TGTGCCAGCAGCTTGCGATTTCAGCCCCAGCATTTT
CASSLRFQPQHF
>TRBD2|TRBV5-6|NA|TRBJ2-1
TGTGCCAGCAGCTTGGCCGGGACTAGCGGGAGGGCCTACAATGAGCAGTTCTTC
CASSLAGTSGRAYNEQFF
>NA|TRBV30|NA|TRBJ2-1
TGTGCCTGGAGAGCAGGACACCAGCTCCATATAATTATGGATGAGCAGTTCTTC
CAWRAGHQLHIIMDEQFF
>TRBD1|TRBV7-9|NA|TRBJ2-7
TGTGCCAGCAGCTTCGGGGACAGGGAATTCGACGAGCAGTACTTC
CASSFGDREFDEQYF
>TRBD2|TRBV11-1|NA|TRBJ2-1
TGTGCCAGCAGCCCAGGGGGGACTAGCGGGCCGTCCTACAATGAGCAGTTCTTC
CASSPGGTSGPSYNEQFF
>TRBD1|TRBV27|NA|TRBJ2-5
TGTGCCAGCAGTTCCCTCGGGACAGGGGAGATCCAAGAGACCCAGTACTTC
CASSSLGTGEIQETQYF
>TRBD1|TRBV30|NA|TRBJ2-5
TGTGCCTGGCAGAAGGACAGGAGGATAGGGACCCAGTACTTC
CAWQKDRRIGTQYF
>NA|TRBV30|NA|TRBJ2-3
TGTGCCTGGAGAACCGGACCGTCCACAGATACGCAGTATTTT
CAWRTGPSTDTQYF
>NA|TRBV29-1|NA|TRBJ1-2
TGCAGCGTTGTTTCGGGCTATGGCTACACCTTC
CSVVSGYGYTF
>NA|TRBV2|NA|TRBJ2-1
TGTGCCAGCAGGGCTCTCTCCGAAGTGAATGAGCAGTTCTTC
CASRALSEVNEQFF
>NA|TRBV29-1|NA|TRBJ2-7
TGCAGCGCATTGGACGGGAGCTACGAGCAGTACTTC
CSALDGSYEQYF
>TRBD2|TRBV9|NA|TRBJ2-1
TGTGCCAGCACCGATAGCGGGAGGGAGAAGCAGTTCTTC
CASTDSGREKQFF
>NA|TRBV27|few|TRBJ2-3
TGTGCCAGCAGTCCCCTGGGGAGATCCGATACGCAGTATTTT
CASSPLGRSDTQYF
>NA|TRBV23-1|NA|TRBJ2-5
TGCGCCAGCAGTCAAGGTTTCAGGGTCTACCACCAAGAGACCCAGTACTTC
CASSQGFRVYHQETQYF
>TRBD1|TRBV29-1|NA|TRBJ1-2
TGCAGCGTAGGGACAGACGTTAACTATGGCTACACCTTC
CSVGTDVNYGYTF
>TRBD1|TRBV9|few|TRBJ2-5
TGTGCCAGCAGCCCGGACAGGAGTATCGTGACCCAGTACTTC
CASSPDRSIVTQYF
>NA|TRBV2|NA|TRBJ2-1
TGTGCCAGCAGTGAAGCTCATGAGCAGTTCTTC
CASSEAHEQFF
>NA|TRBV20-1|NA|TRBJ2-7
TGCAGTGCTGTGCGTTCGTACGAGCAGTACTTC
CSAVRSYEQYF
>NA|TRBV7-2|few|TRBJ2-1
TGTGCCAGCAGCTTGGTGTCAGCGCAGATCAATGAGCAGTTCTTC
CASSLVSAQINEQFF
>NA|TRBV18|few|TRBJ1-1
TGTGCCAGCTCACCCGTAAGTCAGGGTTTCACTGAAGCTTTCTTT
CASSPVSQGFTEAFF
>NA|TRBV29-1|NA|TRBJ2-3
TGCAGCGTTGACGAAACAAGCACAGATACGCAGTATTTT
CSVDETSTDTQYF
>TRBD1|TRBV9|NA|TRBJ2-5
TGTGCCAGCAGCGCCCGACAGGGACCAGAGACCCAGTACTTC
CASSARQGPETQYF
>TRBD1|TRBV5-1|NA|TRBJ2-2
TGCGCCAGCAGCATCGGGACAGGGAGCACCGGGGAGCTGTTTTTT
CASSIGTGSTGELFF